The rows below give T cell receptor beta chains drawn from one sample of a study of T cell changes during pregnancy in multiple sclerosis. The repertoire was sequenced with immunoSEQ multiplex PCR; TCRdb's copy has only in-frame clones and lacks some. The sample contains tens of thousands of clones, around 93% of which appear only once. This specimen was peripheral blood, taken in the third trimester of pregnancy. These receptor sequences come from a female donor with multiple sclerosis, enrolled in a pregnancy study. Both conserved end residues are part of each CDR3. D genes are given only for firm matches. Size tells how often a clone was seen (once, few, many) or the class of an expanded clone, and some rows leave it out.

D: -; size: -; J: TRBJ2-1; V: TRBV7-9; CDR3: CASSAPPADSYNEQFF; DNA: TGTGCCAGCAGCGCCCCCCCAGCGGACTCCTACAATGAGCAGTTCTTC
D: -; size: -; J: TRBJ2-1; V: TRBV4-3; CDR3: CASSQDRLATYNEQFF; DNA: TGCGCCAGCAGCCAAGATAGGCTAGCAACCTACAATGAGCAGTTCTTC
D: -; size: -; J: TRBJ2-2; V: TRBV4-3; CDR3: CASRPGHSNTGELFF; DNA: TGCGCCAGCAGGCCGGGACATTCGAACACCGGGGAGCTGTTTTTT
D: -; size: -; J: TRBJ1-5; V: TRBV19; CDR3: CASRVADPGIRPQHF; DNA: TGTGCCAGTAGGGTTGCCGATCCCGGGATCCGGCCCCAGCATTTT
D: -; size: -; J: TRBJ2-3; V: TRBV11-1; CDR3: CASSLDSRRTDTQYF; DNA: TGTGCCAGCAGCCTAGACAGCCGTCGTACAGATACGCAGTATTTT
D: -; size: -; J: TRBJ2-3; V: TRBV27; CDR3: CASSFFGEGADTQYF; DNA: TGTGCCAGCAGTTTTTTCGGGGAGGGGGCAGATACGCAGTATTTT
D: TRBD2; size: -; J: TRBJ2-7; V: TRBV5-8; CDR3: CASSHMPGLAVYEQYF; DNA: TGTGCCAGCAGCCACATGCCGGGACTAGCGGTCTACGAGCAGTACTTC
D: TRBD1; size: -; J: TRBJ1-4; V: TRBV19; CDR3: CASRQDGTATNEKLFF; DNA: TGTGCCAGTAGACAAGACGGGACAGCAACTAATGAAAAACTGTTTTTT
D: TRBD1; size: -; J: TRBJ1-5; V: TRBV9; CDR3: CASSAGQGANQPQHF; DNA: TGTGCCAGCAGCGCGGGACAGGGGGCTAATCAGCCCCAGCATTTT
D: -; size: -; J: TRBJ2-1; V: TRBV5-6; CDR3: CASSLGRGSSTYNEQFF; DNA: TGTGCCAGCAGCTTGGGGCGAGGGTCCAGCACCTACAATGAGCAGTTCTTC
D: TRBD1; size: -; J: TRBJ1-1; V: TRBV11-2; CDR3: CASSSPDRVSNTEAFF; DNA: TGTGCCAGCAGCTCACCGGACAGGGTCAGTAACACTGAAGCTTTCTTT
D: TRBD1; size: once; J: TRBJ2-7; V: TRBV7-9; CDR3: CASSGTGTGFIGRDEQYF; DNA: TGTGCCAGCAGCGGCACCGGGACAGGGTTTATTGGCCGGGACGAGCAGTACTTC
D: TRBD2; size: -; J: TRBJ2-7; V: TRBV5-5; CDR3: CASSLGTLLAAGYEQYF; DNA: TGTGCCAGCAGCTTGGGGACCCTTCTAGCGGCCGGCTACGAGCAGTACTTC
D: TRBD1; size: -; J: TRBJ1-1; V: TRBV4-1; CDR3: CASSQTGGGTEAFF; DNA: TGCGCCAGCAGCCAAACAGGGGGAGGAACTGAAGCTTTCTTT
D: TRBD1; size: -; J: TRBJ2-2; V: TRBV6-4; CDR3: CASSDGQGAGELFF; DNA: TGTGCCAGCAGTGACGGGCAGGGGGCCGGGGAGCTGTTTTTT
D: -; size: -; J: TRBJ2-1; V: TRBV15; CDR3: CATSRVGTEDEQFF; DNA: TGTGCCACCAGCAGAGTCGGTACGGAGGATGAGCAGTTCTTC
D: -; size: once; J: TRBJ2-3; V: TRBV7-2; CDR3: CASSASRDFTRTDTQYF; DNA: TGTGCCAGCAGCGCCAGCCGGGACTTTACGAGGACAGATACGCAGTATTTT
D: -; size: -; J: TRBJ1-1; V: TRBV7-9; CDR3: CASSLPRGRDTEAFF; DNA: TGTGCCAGCAGCTTACCGAGGGGGAGGGACACTGAAGCTTTCTTT
D: TRBD2; size: -; J: TRBJ2-1; V: TRBV11-2; CDR3: CASSLEPGGSYNEQFF; DNA: TGTGCCAGCAGCTTAGAACCGGGAGGGTCCTACAATGAGCAGTTCTTC
D: TRBD2; size: once; J: TRBJ2-2; V: TRBV7-3; CDR3: CASSQSSGQNTGELFF; DNA: TGTGCCAGCAGTCAGTCTAGCGGTCAGAACACCGGGGAGCTGTTTTTT
D: -; size: once; J: TRBJ2-7; V: TRBV9; CDR3: CASSVAPFSEQYF; DNA: TGTGCCAGCAGCGTGGCGCCGTTCAGCGAGCAGTACTTC
D: TRBD1; size: -; J: TRBJ2-7; V: TRBV6-5; CDR3: CASSLGTGGYEQYF; DNA: TGTGCCAGCAGTTTAGGGACAGGGGGCTACGAGCAGTACTTC
D: TRBD1; size: -; J: TRBJ2-3; V: TRBV7-9; CDR3: CASSQTGPSTDTQYF; DNA: TGTGCCAGCAGCCAGACAGGGCCTAGCACAGATACGCAGTATTTT
D: TRBD1; size: -; J: TRBJ2-3; V: TRBV7-9; CDR3: CASSFAGQGIDTQYF; DNA: TGTGCCAGCAGCTTTGCGGGACAGGGCATCGATACGCAGTATTTT
D: -; size: -; J: TRBJ1-3; V: TRBV15; CDR3: CATSRVTSGNTIYF; DNA: TGTGCCACCAGCAGAGTGACAAGTGGAAACACCATATATTTT
D: TRBD1; size: -; J: TRBJ1-5; V: TRBV7-6; CDR3: CASSLAGQGRNQPQHF; DNA: TGTGCCAGCAGCTTAGCCGGACAGGGCCGCAATCAGCCCCAGCATTTT
D: -; size: once; J: TRBJ2-3; V: TRBV7-9; CDR3: CASSVGTDTQYF; DNA: TGTGCCAGCAGCGTCGGGACAGATACGCAGTATTTT
D: TRBD1; size: -; J: TRBJ1-2; V: TRBV27; CDR3: CASSPGQGAFYGYTF; DNA: TGTGCCAGCAGTCCTGGACAGGGGGCTTTCTATGGCTACACCTTC
D: -; size: -; J: TRBJ2-2; V: TRBV4-3; CDR3: CASSRATGELFF; DNA: TGCGCCAGCAGCCGGGCCACCGGGGAGCTGTTTTTT
D: -; size: -; J: TRBJ2-5; V: TRBV19; CDR3: CASSQASNQETQYF; DNA: TGTGCCAGTAGTCAAGCAAGTAACCAAGAGACCCAGTACTTC
D: TRBD1; size: -; J: TRBJ1-1; V: TRBV7-9; CDR3: CASSLGGTGGLSEAFF; DNA: TGTGCCAGCAGCTTAGGGGGGACAGGGGGGCTCTCTGAAGCTTTCTTT